The 9 T cell receptor beta chains below all came from one sample that was sequenced in a study of T cell responses to AZD1222 COVID-19 vaccine. The assay was immunoSEQ multiplex PCR, and TCRdb's table has in-frame clones only and misses some. Among 130,000 to 150,000 clones listed, approximately 88% were seen once. The specimen comprised peripheral blood, sampled on day 0 of AZD1222 vaccination. These receptors originate from an adult in good health.

This clone was observed once. The chain uses TRBV14 and TRBJ2-7, with 11 bases identical to TRBD2. Trimming removed 4 bases from V and 3 bases from J; junction bases left unmatched: 2. The CDR3 is 14 amino acids. CDR1 SGHDN and CDR2 FVKESK come from the germline V gene. CDR3 DNA sequence: TGTGCCAGCAGCCTTCTAGCGGGGGGCTACGAGCAGTACTTC. This sequence encodes CASSLLAGGYEQYF.

This rearrangement joins TRBV7-9 to TRBJ2-3; D not resolved. With 1 base removed from V and 0 bases from J, the gap between germline ends came to 5 bases. Germline assignment: CDR1 SEHNR and CDR2 FQNEAQ (reference sequence). The CDR3 is 14 residues long. CDR3 DNA sequence: TGTGCCAGCAGCTTAGAAGACAGCACAGATACGCAGTATTTT. This gives the protein CASSLEDSTDTQYF. The full variable domain, its missing parts supplied by reference TRBV7-9 and TRBJ2-3, is DTGVSQNPRHKITKRGQNVTFRCDPISEHNRLYWYRQTLGQGPEFLTYFQNEAQLEKSRLLSDRFSAERPKGSFSTLEIQRTEQGDSAMYLCASSLEDSTDTQYFGPGTRLTVL.

V is TRBV7-8 and J is TRBJ1-1; perhaps TRBD1 as D (5 bases). The CDR3 extends over 15 amino acids. The V and J ends lost 1 base and 5 bases respectively, with 14 bases between them. Looked up from germline, CDR1 is SGHVS and CDR2 is FQNEAQ. CDR3 DNA: TGTGCCAGCAGCTTAGTGGGGCAGGGACTAACTGAAGCTTTCTTT. Amino acids: CASSLVGQGLTEAFF.

The chain's CDR3 is CATSQGGNTEAFF. DNA for the CDR3: TGTGCCACTTCACAGGGGGGCAACACTGAAGCTTTCTTT. The chain combines TRBV19 with TRBJ1-1, with 8 bases identical to TRBD1. The J segment lost 2 bases and the V segment lost 10 bases, leaving 6 bases of the junction unmatched. The germline gives CDR1 LNHDA, CDR2 SQIVND (reference sequence). The CDR3 runs 13 residues. Looking up the rest from reference TRBV19 and TRBJ1-1 gives the full variable domain: DGGITQSPKYLFRKEGQNVTLSCEQNLNHDAMYWYRQDPGQGLRLIYYSQIVNDFQKGDIAEGYSVSREKKESFPLTVTSAQKNPTAFYLCATSQGGNTEAFFGQGTRLTVV.

This clone occurred a few times. The rearrangement uses TRBV27 and TRBJ1-6, with D perhaps matching TRBD1 (6 bases). The CDR3 is 17 amino acids. Trimming cost V 3 bases and J 6 bases, with 18 bases left between them. Germline-derived CDR1 and CDR2 are MNHEY and SMNVEV (reference sequence). The CDR3 here is CASSLGHTATINSPLHF. DNA for the CDR3: TGTGCCAGCAGTTTGGGACACACCGCGACCATTAATTCACCCCTCCACTTT.

The chain recombines TRBV19 with TRBJ1-2, with TRBD1 identical over 8 bases. V lost 4 bases, J lost 3 bases, and 7 bases stayed unmatched. Per germline, CDR1 LNHDA and CDR2 SQIVND (reference sequence). The CDR3 has 15 amino acids. The CDR3 loop is CASSTVGQVDYGYTF. CDR3 bases: TGTGCCAGTAGTACCGTGGGACAGGTGGACTATGGCTACACCTTC.

CDR3 bases: TGTGCCAGCAGCCCTTGGGGGGTCAACAATGAGCAGTTCTTC. Encoded protein: CASSPWGVNNEQFF. This chain joins TRBV9 and TRBJ2-1, with D possibly TRBD2 on 6 matching bases. Looked up from germline, CDR1 is SGDLS and CDR2 is YYNGEE. Trimming removed 4 bases at V and 5 bases at J, with 13 bases between. This CDR3 region has 14 residues.

V is TRBV18 and J is TRBJ1-4, with 7 bases that match TRBD1. Losses at the gene ends were 7 bases for V and 2 bases for J; bases not matched to a gene: 1. Germline V gives CDR1 KGHSH, CDR2 LQKENI. This CDR3 has 13 residues. This CDR3 reads CASLQGTNEKLFF. CDR3 coding DNA: TGTGCCAGCTTACAGGGGACTAATGAAAAACTGTTTTTT.

The chain has TRBV4-1 and TRBJ2-2, with 9 bases identical to TRBD2. CDR1 and CDR2 from the germline V gene are MGHRA and YSYEKL. With 2 bases clipped from V and 3 bases from J, the junction kept 7 bases outside the gene matches. This CDR3 contains 17 residues. The CDR3, as DNA: TGCGCCAGCAGCCAACGTCCTAGCGGGGATTACACCGGGGAGCTGTTTTTT. Protein sequence: CASSQRPSGDYTGELFF.